The 29 T cell receptor beta chains presented below share a single source sample, sequenced in a study of shared clonotypes between healthy human individuals. TCRdb's table, derived via immunoSEQ multiplex PCR, lists solely in-frame clones and lacks some. The sample includes fewer than 1.4 million clones, approximately 80% of them seen just once. Input material: memory CD4+ T cells from PBMCs. Regarding subset: CD45RA-negative fraction. These receptors were taken from a man aged 18 to 29 in good health. Some clones in this sample may be carry-over from other donors' samples.

This chain connects TRBV6-6 to TRBJ2-1; D possibly uses TRBD1 or TRBD2 (6 bases each). Germline assignment: CDR1 MNHNY and CDR2 SVGAGI (reference sequence). V was pared by 7 bases and J by 4 bases, with 14 bases between. The CDR3 consists of 14 residues. The DNA for the CDR3 is TGTGCCAGCAACCCCCAGGGGACTTACAATGAGCAGTTCTTC. Its protein is CASNPQGTYNEQFF.

The chain carries TRBV30 and TRBJ2-1; weak D call: TRBD1 (6 bases). The CDR3 runs to 16 residues. CDR1 GTSNPN and CDR2 SVGIG come from the germline V gene (reference sequence). The V end lost 3 bases, the J end lost 3 bases, and 18 bases lay between the germline ends. In DNA, the CDR3 is TGTGCCTGGAGGGGACGGACAGCCACTGGCTACAATGAGCAGTTCTTC. It codes for CAWRGRTATGYNEQFF.

The rearrangement links TRBV5-1 to TRBJ2-2; TRBD1 agrees at 8 bases. V was pared by 2 bases and J by 0 bases, with 3 bases of the junction left unmatched. CDR1 SGHRS and CDR2 YFSETQ come from the germline V gene. The CDR3 totals 16 residues. CDR3 region: CASSLDRGTNTGELFF. The CDR3 nucleotides are TGCGCCAGCAGCTTAGACAGGGGCACGAACACCGGGGAGCTGTTTTTT.

As concerns this clone: This sequence may be a read error, since a much larger clone differs from it by one base. The chain joins TRBV30 to TRBJ1-5; unclear D gene. Germline V gene sequence: CDR1 GTSNPN, CDR2 SVGIG (reference sequence). This CDR3 is 12 amino acids long. The V and J ends lost 1 base and 0 bases respectively, with 1 base between them. CDR3 DNA sequence: TGTGCCTGGAGTGATAGCAATCAGCCCCAGCATTTT. This codes for CAWSDSNQPQHF.

About this clone itself: It may be a read error: a sequence one base away is much more abundant. The J gene is TRBJ2-5, the V gene TRBV7-2; D uncertain. Trimming stripped 0 bases from V and 4 bases from J, with 6 bases between. Per the germline V gene, CDR1 is SGHTA and CDR2 is FQGNSA. The CDR3 runs to 13 residues. The CDR3: CASSLAAAETQYF. CDR3 DNA sequence: TGTGCCAGCAGCTTAGCTGCCGCAGAGACCCAGTACTTC.

The chain joins TRBV5-4 to TRBJ2-1; TRBD1 aligns across 9 bases. This CDR3 is 16 amino acids long. V was clipped by 2 bases and J by 5 bases; unmatched bases: 8. Germline V lookup: CDR1 SGHNT, CDR2 YYREEE (reference sequence). The CDR3 region is CASSFWPGQGNNEQFF. In DNA, the CDR3 is TGTGCCAGCAGCTTTTGGCCGGGACAGGGAAACAATGAGCAGTTCTTC.

The rearrangement joins TRBV4-1 to TRBJ2-5; 8 bases align to TRBD1. The germline CDR1 and CDR2 sequences are MGHRA and YSYEKL. CDR3 length: 15 residues. After removal of 3 bases from V and 2 bases from J, the junction contained 5 bases not matched to a gene. In nucleotides, the CDR3 is TGCGCCAGCAGCCACATCGGGACAGGTCAAGAGACCCAGTACTTC. This translates into CASSHIGTGQETQYF.

The sample holds one count of this clone. The V and J genes are TRBV18 and TRBJ2-5; D is ambiguous. This CDR3 is 14 amino acids long. Germline-derived CDR1 and CDR2 are KGHSH and LQKENI. V lost 2 bases and J 2 bases, leaving 9 bases between the germline ends. The CDR3 nucleotides read TGTGCCAGCTCACCAACAACAGCTCAAGAGACCCAGTACTTC. Protein product: CASSPTTAQETQYF.

This chain connects TRBV6-1 to TRBJ2-7; 7 bases map to TRBD2. Germline V gives CDR1 MNHNS, CDR2 SASEGT. CDR3 length: 12 residues. Trimming removed 6 bases from V and 3 bases from J; junction bases left unmatched: 2. CDR3 sequence: CASSGDYYEQYF. The CDR3 DNA is TGTGCCAGCAGCGGGGACTACTACGAGCAGTACTTC.

The V call is TRBV5-1, the J call TRBJ2-3; D remains unclear. The germline V and J ends were trimmed by 4 bases and 3 bases, with 12 bases remaining between them. CDR1 SGHRS and CDR2 YFSETQ come from the germline V gene. This CDR3 is 14 amino acids long. The CDR3 region has the DNA TGCGCCAGCAGCCGAGATCGGACGACAGATACGCAGTATTTT. Protein sequence: CASSRDRTTDTQYF.

The chain is built from TRBV29-1 and TRBJ1-3; TRBD1 agrees at 10 bases. The germline gives CDR1 SQVTM, CDR2 ANQGSEA. Germline trimming cut 7 bases from V and 2 bases from J; bases unmatched to any gene: 8. CDR3 size: 15 residues. Written as DNA, the CDR3 is TGCAGCGCCGCGGGACAGGGGTCTCCTGGAAACACCATATATTTT. This sequence encodes CSAAGQGSPGNTIYF. Combining the CDR3 with reference TRBV29-1 and TRBJ1-3 gives the whole variable domain SAVISQKPSRDICQRGTSLTIQCQVDSQVTMMFWYRQQPGQSLTLIATANQGSEATYESGFVIDKFPISRPNLTFSTLTVSNMSPEDSSIYLCSAAGQGSPGNTIYFGEGSWLTVV.

As concerns this clone: It may be a read error: a sequence one base away is much more abundant. The chain combines TRBV4-1 with TRBJ1-4; D is possibly TRBD1 (6 bases). CDR1 and CDR2 (germline): MGHRA, YSYEKL. The germline V and J ends were trimmed by 4 bases and 3 bases, with 15 bases remaining between them. This CDR3 is built from 16 residues. The CDR3 loop reads CASSPGGAVANEKLFF. The CDR3 nucleotides read TGCGCCAGCAGCCCTGGGGGGGCGGTTGCTAATGAAAAACTGTTTTTT.

The chain links TRBV19 to TRBJ1-6; 7 bases agree with TRBD1. Germline V gene sequence: CDR1 LNHDA, CDR2 SQIVND (reference sequence). CDR3 length: 14 residues. V shed 6 bases and J 7 bases; nucleotides not matched to a gene: 6. CDR3 in amino acids: CASSPTGMNSPLHF. CDR3 sequence (DNA): TGTGCCAGTAGCCCGACAGGGATGAATTCACCCCTCCACTTT.

In this sample, this clone turned up a few times. The J gene is TRBJ2-2, the V gene TRBV2; D is ambiguous. This CDR3 region has 16 residues. V was trimmed by 7 bases and J by 2 bases, leaving 17 bases between them. Germline CDR1 is SNHLY and CDR2 is FYNNEI. In nucleotides, the CDR3 is TGTGCCAGCACCGACGAGACAAATGTTAACACCGGGGAGCTGTTTTTT. This encodes CASTDETNVNTGELFF.

This clone was counted a few times. The chain employs TRBV14 and TRBJ2-1, with 9 positions matching TRBD1. This CDR3 spans 15 amino acids. The J segment lost 9 bases and the V segment lost 0 bases, leaving 6 bases of the junction unmatched. Germline V lookup: CDR1 SGHDN, CDR2 FVKESK. CDR3 DNA: TGTGCCAGCAGCCAAGAGGGACAGGGTCTTCGTGAGCAGTTCTTC. Encoded protein: CASSQEGQGLREQFF.

This clone showed up just a few times. The V gene is TRBV7-2, the J gene TRBJ1-2; no clear D. CDR1 is SGHTA and CDR2 is FQGNSA in the germline V gene. The CDR3 is 14 residues long. V was shortened by 3 bases and J by 8 bases, with 16 bases between the two germline ends. The CDR3, as DNA: TGTGCCAGCAGCTTTCGGCTGGCCCCCCTGGGCTACACCTTC. Amino acids: CASSFRLAPLGYTF.

In its sample, this clone was seen a few times. CDR3 residues: CASSQAVAGGTEAFF. DNA of the CDR3: TGCGCCAGCAGCCAAGCTGTAGCAGGGGGCACTGAAGCTTTCTTT. This chain connects TRBV4-3 to TRBJ1-1; TRBD1 matches at 7 bases. With 1 base clipped from V and 4 bases from J, the junction kept 6 bases outside the gene matches. CDR1 LGHNA and CDR2 YSLEER come from the germline V gene. The CDR3 loop spans 15 amino acids.

The rearrangement uses TRBV5-1 and TRBJ2-7; perhaps TRBD1 as D (6 bases). The CDR3 spans 14 residues. Germline CDR1 SGHRS, CDR2 YFSETQ. Trimming pared 3 bases from V and 2 bases from J, leaving 12 bases between. The CDR3 is CASSSSTGTYEQYF. CDR3 bases: TGCGCCAGCAGCTCATCGACAGGTACCTACGAGCAGTACTTC.

The chain joins TRBV27 to TRBJ1-4, with 8 bases that match TRBD1. Germline V gives CDR1 MNHEY, CDR2 SMNVEV (reference sequence). CDR3 size: 15 residues. Trimming removed 2 bases from V and 7 bases from J; junction bases left unmatched: 6. The CDR3 protein is CASSLGQGAGEKLFF. The CDR3 nucleotides read TGTGCCAGCAGTTTAGGGCAGGGGGCAGGTGAAAAACTGTTTTTT.

The V and J genes are TRBV5-1 and TRBJ1-4, with unresolved D. The germline gives CDR1 SGHRS, CDR2 YFSETQ. V was clipped by 4 bases and J by 0 bases, with 10 bases between them. CDR3 length equals 15 residues. CDR3 sequence: CASSPTDSTNEKLFF. In DNA, the CDR3 is TGCGCCAGCAGCCCGACGGACTCAACTAATGAAAAACTGTTTTTT.

V usage is TRBV5-1 and J usage is TRBJ2-1; TRBD2 agrees at 13 bases. Germline V gene sequence: CDR1 SGHRS, CDR2 YFSETQ. The J segment lost 8 bases and the V segment lost 4 bases, leaving 6 bases of the junction unmatched. The CDR3 is made up of 15 amino acids. CDR3 in amino acids: CASSLGLAGQDEQFF. CDR3 in DNA: TGCGCCAGCAGCCTGGGACTAGCGGGGCAGGATGAGCAGTTCTTC.

The rearrangement uses TRBV29-1 and TRBJ1-3; D remains unclear. Germline V lookup: CDR1 SQVTM, CDR2 ANQGSEA. The CDR3 length is 11 residues. CDR3 loop: CAGSGGNTIYF. CDR3 in DNA: TGCGCCGGGTCCGGTGGAAACACCATATATTTT.

This chain uses TRBV30 with TRBJ2-7, with 8 bases that match TRBD2. Germline V lookup: CDR1 GTSNPN, CDR2 SVGIG (reference sequence). The J segment lost 0 bases and the V segment lost 3 bases, leaving 4 bases of the junction unmatched. This CDR3 is 14 amino acids long. CDR3 residues: CAWRPSGLSYEQYF. The CDR3 coding sequence is TGTGCCTGGAGACCTAGCGGGCTCTCCTACGAGCAGTACTTC.

The chain combines TRBV9 with TRBJ2-3, with a possible D match to TRBD2 (6 bases). V lost 4 bases and J lost 2, with 20 bases in between. Germline CDR1 is SGDLS and CDR2 is YYNGEE. This CDR3 comprises 17 residues. The DNA for the CDR3 is TGTGCCAGCAGCCCTTATGGGACTTCCGAACTCACAGATACGCAGTATTTT. This sequence encodes CASSPYGTSELTDTQYF.

Concerning this clone: The sample has other DNA sequences that encode this CDR3 too. V is TRBV28 and J is TRBJ1-1; D is undetermined. The CDR3 extends over 13 amino acids. The V gene's germline CDR1 is MDHEN and CDR2 SYDVKM. Trimming removed 5 bases at V and 4 bases at J, with 11 bases between. In DNA form, the CDR3 reads TGTGCCAGCAGTCTATTCGGGGTCACTGAAGCTTTCTTT. This sequence encodes CASSLFGVTEAFF.

CDR3 sequence (DNA): TGTGCCAGCAGGGGGGGCCGATCGACTGAAGCTTTCTTT. It yields the protein CASRGGRSTEAFF. V is TRBV27 and J is TRBJ1-1; the D gene is possibly TRBD1 (6 bases). The CDR3 is 13 residues long. Trimming removed 6 bases from V and 5 bases from J, with 13 bases in between. The germline V gene encodes CDR1 MNHEY and CDR2 SMNVEV (reference sequence).

V is TRBV5-4 and J is TRBJ1-2, with unresolved D. V lost 0 bases and J lost 3, with 12 bases in between. Germline CDR1 reads SGHNT; CDR2 reads YYREEE (reference sequence). This CDR3 is built from 15 residues. The CDR3 sequence is CASSLGQALYYGYTF. The CDR3 bases are TGTGCCAGCAGCTTGGGGCAGGCACTATACTATGGCTACACCTTC.

The chain combines TRBV11-3 with TRBJ2-3; TRBD2 aligns across 11 bases. V was pared by 4 bases and J by 4 bases, with 4 bases of the junction left unmatched. The CDR3 totals 15 residues. Germline V gene sequence: CDR1 SGHNT, CDR2 YENEEA. This CDR3 reads CASSWGTSGADTQYF. CDR3 nucleotides: TGTGCCAGCAGCTGGGGGACTAGCGGCGCAGATACGCAGTATTTT.

This chain joins TRBV5-1 and TRBJ1-5; D ambiguous. This CDR3 has 15 residues. Germline lookup yields CDR1 SGHRS and CDR2 YFSETQ. Trimming removed 0 bases from V and 7 bases from J, with 14 bases in between. The CDR3 nucleotides are TGCGCCAGCAGCTTGGCTGGCCAGCGAGAGCAGCCCCAGCATTTT. This translates into CASSLAGQREQPQHF.